The 24 T cell receptor beta chains listed next were all sequenced from one sample in a study of T cells of healthy individuals. TCRdb re-called the 5' RACE reads through MiXCR, storing one row per CDR3 protein. Of around 79,000 distinct CDR3 sequences in the sample, 4% to 5.5% were seen once. These receptors were obtained from a female donor in good health.

The genes are TRBV7-6 and TRBJ2-3; no definite D call. Germline values: CDR1 SGHVS, CDR2 FNYEAQ. The CDR3 runs to 13 residues. With 5 bases removed from V and 6 bases from J, the gap between germline ends came to 12 bases. CDR3: CASSRGRTDTQYF. The CDR3 DNA is TGTGCCAGCAGCCGCGGTAGAACTGATACGCAGTATTTT.

This clonotype has more than one count but fewer than ten. The chain is built from TRBV19 and TRBJ1-4, with D hard to call. The CDR3 has 16 residues. The V gene lost 3 bases and the J gene lost 0 bases, with 11 bases spanning the gap. The germline V gene has CDR1 LNHDA and CDR2 SQIVND (reference sequence). As DNA, the CDR3 is TGTGCCAGTAGTATCCGAGTCCCCGCAACTAATGAAAAACTGTTTTTT. The encoded protein is CASSIRVPATNEKLFF.

This clonotype was seen only a few times. The chain links TRBV3-1 to TRBJ1-1; 9 nucleotides match TRBD1. The CDR3 runs 17 residues. V shed 6 bases and J 3 bases; nucleotides not matched to a gene: 14. CDR1 is LGHDT and CDR2 is YNNKEL in the germline V gene (reference sequence). The CDR3 sequence is CASSYAGTGSGYTEAFF. CDR3 DNA: TGTGCCAGCAGTTACGCCGGGACAGGGAGTGGTTACACTGAAGCTTTCTTT.

Ten or more counts support this clonotype. The chain links TRBV20-1 to TRBJ2-3, with 7 bases lining up with TRBD2. V dropped 3 bases and J dropped 2; count of bases not matched to a gene: 11. Looked up from germline, CDR1 is DFQATT and CDR2 is SNEGSKA (reference sequence). The CDR3 extends over 16 amino acids. The CDR3 is CSASRWGAGITDTQYF. In DNA, the CDR3 is TGCAGTGCTAGTCGGTGGGGAGCGGGAATCACAGATACGCAGTATTTT.

This clonotype was seen many times. The chain links TRBV11-1 to TRBJ2-1, with TRBD2 identical over 7 bases. This CDR3 is 15 amino acids long. Trimming removed 3 bases from V and 7 bases from J; junction bases left unmatched: 9. Per germline, CDR1 SGHAT and CDR2 FQDESV (reference sequence). The CDR3 sequence is CASSFSGISKNEQFF. In DNA form, the CDR3 reads TGTGCCAGCAGCTTCAGCGGGATATCGAAGAATGAGCAGTTCTTC.

This clonotype occurred a few times. The chain has TRBV2 and TRBJ1-6; D gene ambiguous. V was shortened by 11 bases and J by 4 bases, with 12 bases between the two germline ends. This CDR3 comprises 13 residues. Germline V gene data show CDR1 as SNHLY and CDR2 as FYNNEI. The CDR3 protein is CALLLAYNSPLHF. CDR3 nucleotide sequence: TGTGCCTTGCTTTTGGCATATAATTCACCCCTCCACTTT.

This clonotype occurred many times. The rearrangement links TRBV14 to TRBJ1-1; no clear D. Trimming pared 4 bases from V and 4 bases from J, leaving 10 bases between. Germline-derived CDR1 and CDR2 are SGHDN and FVKESK. The CDR3 sequence is 13 residues long. Written as DNA, the CDR3 is TGTGCCAGCAGCCCAGATCTTATCACTGAAGCTTTCTTT. It codes for CASSPDLITEAFF. The entire variable domain, with the rest obtained from reference TRBV14 and TRBJ1-1, is as follows: EAGVTQFPSHSVIEKGQTVTLRCDPISGHDNLYWYRRVMGKEIKFLLHFVKESKQDESGMPNNRFLAERTGGTYSTLKVQPAELEDSGVYFCASSPDLITEAFFGQGTRLTVV.

This clonotype was seen a handful of times. As DNA, the CDR3 is TGTGCCAGCAGCCTTAGCGGGGGGGGGCGTGAGCAGTACTTC. Residues: CASSLSGGGREQYF. V is TRBV12-3 or TRBV12-4 and J is TRBJ2-7; 11 bases are a match to TRBD2. V dropped 6 bases and J dropped 7; count of bases not matched to a gene: 8. The CDR3 extends over 14 amino acids.

This clonotype was counted many times. The V and J genes are TRBV2 and TRBJ2-5; 8 bases line up with TRBD2. Germline CDR1 SNHLY, CDR2 FYNNEI. The V segment lost 7 bases and the J segment 9 bases; nucleotides outside the gene matches: 13. The CDR3 has 14 amino acids. The CDR3 spells CASNVAGSELAQYF. DNA of the CDR3: TGTGCCAGCAATGTAGCGGGGAGTGAGTTGGCCCAGTACTTC.

This clonotype was seen a handful of times. The chain combines TRBV12-5 with TRBJ2-1; 10 bases line up with TRBD2. Germline V gene sequence: CDR1 LGHNT, CDR2 FRNRAP. The CDR3 is 15 residues long. The V gene end was trimmed by 6 bases and the J gene end by 3 bases; junction bases not matched to a gene: 5. CDR3 coding DNA: TGTGCTAGTGGCCCGACTAGCGGGTACTACAATGAGCAGTTCTTC. It specifies CASGPTSGYYNEQFF. The whole variable domain, remainder taken from reference TRBV12-5 and TRBJ2-1, is DARVTQTPRHKVTEMGQEVTMRCQPILGHNTVFWYRQTMMQGLELLAYFRNRAPLDDSGMPKDRFSAEMPDATLATLKIQPSEPRDSAVYFCASGPTSGYYNEQFFGPGTRLTVL.

This clonotype was recorded a few times. The chain carries TRBV18 and TRBJ1-1; a weak D match, TRBD1 (6 bases). This CDR3 is 14 amino acids long. Trimming removed 5 bases at V and 3 bases at J, with 13 bases between. The germline CDR1 and CDR2 sequences are KGHSH and LQKENI. CDR3: CASSAQGTDTEAFF. The CDR3 nucleotides read TGTGCCAGCTCAGCACAGGGTACGGACACTGAAGCTTTCTTT.

This clonotype was observed many times. The chain joins TRBV4-3 to TRBJ1-4; no definite D call. Per the germline V gene, CDR1 is LGHNA and CDR2 is YSLEER. This CDR3 comprises 14 residues. Trimming stripped 0 bases from V and 7 bases from J, with 9 bases between. The chain's CDR3 is CASSQDSRPEKLFF. The CDR3 bases are TGCGCCAGCAGCCAAGATAGCAGGCCTGAAAAACTGTTTTTT.

This clonotype was recorded at least ten times. The chain employs TRBV6-2 or TRBV6-3 and TRBJ2-1, with 9 positions matching TRBD2. The CDR3 loop spans 12 amino acids. Looked up from germline, CDR1 is MNHEY and CDR2 is SVGEGT. The J segment lost 6 bases and the V segment lost 6 bases, leaving 0 bases of the junction unmatched. The chain's CDR3 is CASRAGGNEQFF. In DNA form, the CDR3 reads TGTGCCAGCAGAGCGGGGGGCAATGAGCAGTTCTTC.

This clonotype was observed at least ten times. The gene calls are TRBV4-3 and TRBJ1-1; D unclear. Trimming cost V 3 bases and J 6 bases, with 11 bases left between them. Germline values: CDR1 LGHNA, CDR2 YSLEER. The CDR3 is 13 amino acids. The chain's CDR3 is CASSHFKGAEAFF. The CDR3 nucleotides read TGCGCCAGCAGCCACTTTAAGGGCGCTGAAGCTTTCTTT.

The sample holds many counts of this clonotype. J is TRBJ2-5 and V is TRBV29-1, with TRBD2 matching over 12 bases. V lost 5 bases to trimming and J lost 5 bases; unmatched junction nucleotides: 6. CDR3 length equals 14 residues. Germline CDR1 and CDR2: SQVTM and ANQGSEA. This CDR3 reads CSVTTSGRRETQYF. DNA of the CDR3: TGCAGCGTTACTACTAGCGGGAGGAGGGAGACCCAGTACTTC. Together with reference TRBV29-1 and TRBJ2-5, the CDR3 gives the full variable domain: SAVISQKPSRDICQRGTSLTIQCQVDSQVTMMFWYRQQPGQSLTLIATANQGSEATYESGFVIDKFPISRPNLTFSTLTVSNMSPEDSSIYLCSVTTSGRRETQYFGPGTRLLVL.

Many counts were recorded for this clonotype. Here the CDR3 reads CSVVTGSGNTIYF. CDR3 bases: TGCAGCGTTGTGACAGGCTCTGGAAACACCATATATTTT. This chain connects TRBV29-1 to TRBJ1-3; possibly TRBD1 for D (6 bases). CDR3 length: 13 amino acids. V gave up 4 bases and J gave up 0 bases, with 7 bases separating them. CDR1 and CDR2 from the germline V gene are SQVTM and ANQGSEA.

This clonotype showed up just a few times. This chain links TRBV7-2 with TRBJ2-1, with D perhaps TRBD1 (5 bases). Germline CDR1 SGHTA, CDR2 FQGNSA. Between the trimmed V and J ends, which lost 1 base and 7 bases, there was a span of 26 bases. This CDR3 comprises 19 residues. The CDR3 protein is CASSLDRGRAPLFWNEQFF. In DNA, the CDR3 is TGTGCCAGCAGCTTAGATAGAGGCAGGGCCCCCCTTTTTTGGAATGAGCAGTTCTTC.

A few counts support this clonotype. The rearrangement joins TRBV29-1 to TRBJ2-7; D possibly corresponds to TRBD2 (6 bases). The germline V gene encodes CDR1 SQVTM and CDR2 ANQGSEA. The CDR3 is made up of 14 amino acids. Trimming took off 1 base at V and 7 bases at J, with 17 bases between the two ends. CDR3 sequence (DNA): TGCAGCGTTGAAGGCGGAGGGGCAGGAAAAGAGCAGTACTTC. Translated: CSVEGGGAGKEQYF.

This clonotype was picked up many times. This rearrangement joins TRBV28 to TRBJ2-7; 9 nucleotides match TRBD2. Germline V gene data show CDR1 as MDHEN and CDR2 as SYDVKM. The CDR3 covers 14 residues. V lost 7 bases and J lost 7; bases outside the gene matches: 11. Written as DNA, the CDR3 is TGTGCCAGCACACTCGGGACTAGCTACTTAGAGCAGTACTTC. It encodes CASTLGTSYLEQYF.

This clonotype was observed many times. The chain recombines TRBV7-2 with TRBJ2-7; D unclear. The length of the CDR3 is 14 residues. The germline V gene has CDR1 SGHTA and CDR2 FQGNSA. V dropped 0 bases and J dropped 5 bases, with 11 bases sitting between them. CDR3 amino acids: CASSLAGVLDEQYF. Written as DNA, the CDR3 is TGTGCCAGCAGCTTAGCAGGAGTTCTCGACGAGCAGTACTTC.

In this sample, this clonotype turned up many times. V and J are TRBV14 and TRBJ2-7; TRBD1 agrees at 7 bases. There are 13 residues in the CDR3. Trimming cost V 5 bases and J 7 bases; bases outside gene matches: 8. Germline V gene data show CDR1 as SGHDN and CDR2 as FVKESK. The CDR3 nucleotides read TGTGCCAGCAGCGTCGCAGGGGGTGGGGAGCAGTACTTC. Translating it yields CASSVAGGGEQYF.

This clonotype was counted at least ten times. The chain couples TRBV30 to TRBJ1-2; 8 nucleotides match TRBD1. CDR3 length: 17 amino acids. Germline CDR1 reads GTSNPN; CDR2 reads SVGIG (reference sequence). V was pared by 0 bases and J by 0 bases, with 9 bases of the junction left unmatched. The CDR3 here is CAWSVQSGGLTNYGYTF. In nucleotides, the CDR3 is TGTGCCTGGAGTGTACAGTCAGGGGGCCTAACTAACTATGGCTACACCTTC. The variable domain in full, with the rest retrieved from reference TRBV30 and TRBJ1-2, is SQTIHQWPATLVQPVGSPLSLECTVEGTSNPNLYWYRQAAGRGLQLLFYSVGIGQISSEVPQNLSASRPQDRQFILSSKKLLLSDSGFYLCAWSVQSGGLTNYGYTFGSGTRLTVV.

The sample holds many counts of this clonotype. J is TRBJ1-1 and V is TRBV4-2; D call uncertain. V was pared by 0 bases and J by 2 bases, with 4 bases between. Looked up from germline, CDR1 is LGHNA and CDR2 is YNFKEQ. The CDR3 runs to 13 residues. CDR3 sequence (DNA): TGTGCCAGCAGCCAAGATTCCAACACTGAAGCTTTCTTT. This encodes CASSQDSNTEAFF.

This clonotype was counted at least ten times. This chain connects TRBV12-3 or TRBV12-4 to TRBJ2-3; D ambiguous. The CDR3 has 12 amino acids. V was trimmed by 6 bases and J by 0 bases, leaving 4 bases between them. CDR3 DNA sequence: TGTGCCAGCAGCCCTAGCACAGATACGCAGTATTTT. Its protein is CASSPSTDTQYF.